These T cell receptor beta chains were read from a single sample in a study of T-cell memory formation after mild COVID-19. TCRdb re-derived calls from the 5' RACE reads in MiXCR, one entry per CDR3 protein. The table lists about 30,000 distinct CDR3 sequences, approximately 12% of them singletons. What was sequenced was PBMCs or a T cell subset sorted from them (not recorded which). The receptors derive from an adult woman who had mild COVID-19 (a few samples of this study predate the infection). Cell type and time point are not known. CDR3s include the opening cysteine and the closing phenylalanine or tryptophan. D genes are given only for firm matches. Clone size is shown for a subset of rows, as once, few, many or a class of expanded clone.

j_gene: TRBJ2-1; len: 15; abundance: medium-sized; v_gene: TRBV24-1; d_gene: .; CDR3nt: TGTGCCACCAGTGATTTGCAAGGACCCTACAATGAGCAGTTCTTC; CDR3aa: CATSDLQGPYNEQFF
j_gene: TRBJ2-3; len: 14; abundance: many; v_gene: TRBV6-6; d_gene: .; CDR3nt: TGTGCCAGCAGTGACCCGCGGGGTGTACATACGCAGTATTTT; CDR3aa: CASSDPRGVHTQYF
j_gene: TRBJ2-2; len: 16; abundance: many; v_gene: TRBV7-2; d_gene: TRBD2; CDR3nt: TGTGCCAGCAGCTTTAGCGGGGGGGCTATCACCGGGGAGCTGTTTTTT; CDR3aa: CASSFSGGAITGELFF
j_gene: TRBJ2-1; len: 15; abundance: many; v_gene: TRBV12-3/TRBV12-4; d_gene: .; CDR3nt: TGTGCCAGCAGTTTAGCGCGGAGGACTTACAATGAGCAGTTCTTC; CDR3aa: CASSLARRTYNEQFF
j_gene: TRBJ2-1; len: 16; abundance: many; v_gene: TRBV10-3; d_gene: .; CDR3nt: TGTGCCATCAGTGCAAATTCAGGGGCATCCTACAATGAGCAGTTCTTC; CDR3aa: CAISANSGASYNEQFF
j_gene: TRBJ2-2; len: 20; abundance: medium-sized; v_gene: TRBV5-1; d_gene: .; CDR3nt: TGCGCCAGCAGCTTGGTAGTCGGCGCCTCCACGGCCGCGAACACCGGGGAGCTGTTTTTT; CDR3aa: CASSLVVGASTAANTGELFF
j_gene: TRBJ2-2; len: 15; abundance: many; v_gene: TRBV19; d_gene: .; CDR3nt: TGTGCCAGTTCTAGGGAGGGGGCTTTCACCGGGGAGCTGTTTTTT; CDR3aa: CASSREGAFTGELFF
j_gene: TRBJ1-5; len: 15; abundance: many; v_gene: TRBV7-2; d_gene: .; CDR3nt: TGTGCCAGCAGCTTAGCGGGCCAAGTCAATCAGCCCCAGCATTTT; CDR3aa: CASSLAGQVNQPQHF
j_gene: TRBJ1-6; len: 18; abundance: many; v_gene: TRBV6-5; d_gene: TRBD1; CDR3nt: TGTGCCAGCAGTAAGCACACTTTGGGACAGGGGTCTGTGTCACCCCTCCACTTT; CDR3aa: CASSKHTLGQGSVSPLHF
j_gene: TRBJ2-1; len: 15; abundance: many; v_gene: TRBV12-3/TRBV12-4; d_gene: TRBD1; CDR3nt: TGTGCCAGCAGTTTTACAGGGGCTGCTGGGAATGAGCAGTTCTTC; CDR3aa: CASSFTGAAGNEQFF
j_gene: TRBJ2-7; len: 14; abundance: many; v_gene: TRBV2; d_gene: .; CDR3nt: TGTGCCAGCAGTACGGACACCTTTTCCTACGAGCAGTACTTC; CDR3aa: CASSTDTFSYEQYF
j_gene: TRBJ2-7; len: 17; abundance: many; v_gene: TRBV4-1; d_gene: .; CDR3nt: TGCGCCAGCAGCCAAGATCTTTGGAGGAAGGGGGGATACGAGCAGTACTTC; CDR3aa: CASSQDLWRKGGYEQYF
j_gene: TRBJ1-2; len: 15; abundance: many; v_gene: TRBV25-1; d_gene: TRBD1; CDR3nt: TGTGCCAGCAGTGAAGGGATGACAGGGGGCTATGGCTACACCTTC; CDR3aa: CASSEGMTGGYGYTF
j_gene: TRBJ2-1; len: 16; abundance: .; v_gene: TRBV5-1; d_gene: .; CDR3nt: TGCGCCAGCAGCTTGGCCCCCCGAGGCTCCTACAATGAGCAGTTCTTC; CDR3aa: CASSLAPRGSYNEQFF
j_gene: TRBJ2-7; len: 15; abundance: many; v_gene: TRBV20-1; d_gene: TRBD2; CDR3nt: TGCAGTGCTAGAGATCGACTAGCGGGTGCCGTCGAGCAGTACTTC; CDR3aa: CSARDRLAGAVEQYF
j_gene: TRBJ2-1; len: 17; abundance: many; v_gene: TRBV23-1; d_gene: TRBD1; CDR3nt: TGCGCCAGCAGTTCCCGCTTATGCGGGACAGGGATCGATGAGCAGTTCTTC; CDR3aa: CASSSRLCGTGIDEQFF
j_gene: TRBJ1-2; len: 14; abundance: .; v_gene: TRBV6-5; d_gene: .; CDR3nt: TGTGCCAGCAGTTACTCTTCGGGGGGATATGGCTACACCTTC; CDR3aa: CASSYSSGGYGYTF
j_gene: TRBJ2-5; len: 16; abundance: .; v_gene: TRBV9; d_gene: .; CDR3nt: TGTGCCAGCAGCGTAGAGGGGGACGCGGAGGAGGAGACCCAGTACTTC; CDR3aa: CASSVEGDAEEETQYF
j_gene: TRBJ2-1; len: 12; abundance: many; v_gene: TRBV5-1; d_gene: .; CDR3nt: TGCGCCAGCAGCTTGGGAGGGGACAACCAGTTCTTC; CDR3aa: CASSLGGDNQFF
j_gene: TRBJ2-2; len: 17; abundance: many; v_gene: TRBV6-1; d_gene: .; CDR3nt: TGTGCCAGCAGTGAATTGGCTAAATCTCTAAGTGCCGGGGAGCTGTTTTTT; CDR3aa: CASSELAKSLSAGELFF
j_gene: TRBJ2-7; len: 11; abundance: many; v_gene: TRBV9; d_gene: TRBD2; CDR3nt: TGTGCCATGATCCTTGGGCGGGGGACTTTTTTC; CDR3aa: CAMILGRGTFF
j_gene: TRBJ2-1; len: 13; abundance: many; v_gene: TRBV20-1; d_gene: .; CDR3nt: TGCAGTGCTAGTGTGAGTGGCGTACCAAAGCAGTTCTTC; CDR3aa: CSASVSGVPKQFF
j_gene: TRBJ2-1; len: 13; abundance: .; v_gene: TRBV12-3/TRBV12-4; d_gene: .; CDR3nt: TGTGCCAGCAGTTTCGCCACTCCCCATGAGCAGTTCTTC; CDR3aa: CASSFATPHEQFF
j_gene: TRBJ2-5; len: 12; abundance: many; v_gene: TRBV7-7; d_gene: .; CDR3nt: TGTGCTAGCCGGGGGGCGATGGAGACCCAGTACTTC; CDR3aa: CASRGAMETQYF
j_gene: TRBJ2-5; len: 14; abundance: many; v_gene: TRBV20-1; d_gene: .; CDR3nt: TGCAGTGCCACCGGTGAGGGGTTTAAAGAGACCCAGTACTTC; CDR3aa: CSATGEGFKETQYF
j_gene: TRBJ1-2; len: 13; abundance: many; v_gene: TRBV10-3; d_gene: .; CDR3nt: TGTGCCATCAGTGAGGAGGGCAACTATGGCTACACCTTC; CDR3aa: CAISEEGNYGYTF
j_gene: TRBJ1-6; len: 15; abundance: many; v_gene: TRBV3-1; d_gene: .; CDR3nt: TGTGCCAGCAGCCCAAGCGAGGGAACTAATTCACCCCTCCACTTT; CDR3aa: CASSPSEGTNSPLHF
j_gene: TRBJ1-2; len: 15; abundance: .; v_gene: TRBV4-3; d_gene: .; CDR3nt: TGCGCCAGCAGCCAAGATTCGATCAGGGGAGACGGCTACACCTTC; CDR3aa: CASSQDSIRGDGYTF
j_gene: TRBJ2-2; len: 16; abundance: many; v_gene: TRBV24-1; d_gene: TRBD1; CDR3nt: TGTGCCACCAGTGACCGAGACAGGGGAGAGACCGGGGAGCTGTTTTTT; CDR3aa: CATSDRDRGETGELFF
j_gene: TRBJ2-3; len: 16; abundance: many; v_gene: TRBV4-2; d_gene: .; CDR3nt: TGTGCCAGCAGCCAAGATTGGGGGACTAGCACAGATACGCAGTATTTT; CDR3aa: CASSQDWGTSTDTQYF
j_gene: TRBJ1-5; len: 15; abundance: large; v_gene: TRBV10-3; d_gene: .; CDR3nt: TGTGCCATCAGTGTGGGGGAATTTAGCAATCAGCCCCAGCATTTT; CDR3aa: CAISVGEFSNQPQHF
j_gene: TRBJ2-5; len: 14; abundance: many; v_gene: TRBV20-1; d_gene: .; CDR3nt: TGCAGTGCTAGTCTGGCAGGGAGGTCAGAGACCCAGTACTTC; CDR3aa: CSASLAGRSETQYF
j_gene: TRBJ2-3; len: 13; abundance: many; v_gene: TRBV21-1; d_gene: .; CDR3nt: TGTGCCAGCAGCGTCGGGGTAACAGATACGCAGTATTTT; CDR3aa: CASSVGVTDTQYF
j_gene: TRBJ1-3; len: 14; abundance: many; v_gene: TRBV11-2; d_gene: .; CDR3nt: TGTGCCAGCAGCTTAGTCGGAGGACCGAACACCATATATTTT; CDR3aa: CASSLVGGPNTIYF
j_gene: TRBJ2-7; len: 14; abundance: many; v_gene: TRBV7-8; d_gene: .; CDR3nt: TGTGCCAGCAGCTTAGAGGGGCAGATCTACGAGCAGTACTTC; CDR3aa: CASSLEGQIYEQYF
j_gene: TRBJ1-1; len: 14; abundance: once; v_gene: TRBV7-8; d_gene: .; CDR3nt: TGTGCCAGCAGCTTAGATACTTTGGGGATTGGGGCTTTCTTT; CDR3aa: CASSLDTLGIGAFF
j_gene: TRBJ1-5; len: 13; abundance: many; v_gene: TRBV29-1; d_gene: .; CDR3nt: TGCAGCTCCGGGGCGGGGGGGGACCAGCCCCAGCATTTT; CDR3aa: CSSGAGGDQPQHF
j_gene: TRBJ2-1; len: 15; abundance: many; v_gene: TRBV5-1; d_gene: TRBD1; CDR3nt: TGCGCCAGCAGCCACCCGGGACAGGGAATGAATGAGCAGTTCTTC; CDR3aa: CASSHPGQGMNEQFF
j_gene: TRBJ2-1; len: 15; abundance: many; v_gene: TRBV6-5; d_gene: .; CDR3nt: TGTGCCAGCAGTCCGGGGACCGACGGCTACAATGAGCAGTTCTTC; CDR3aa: CASSPGTDGYNEQFF
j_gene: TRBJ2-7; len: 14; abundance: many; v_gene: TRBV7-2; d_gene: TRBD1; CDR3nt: TGTGCCAGCAGCCCGGACAGGGTCTCCTACGAGCAGTACTTC; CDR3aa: CASSPDRVSYEQYF